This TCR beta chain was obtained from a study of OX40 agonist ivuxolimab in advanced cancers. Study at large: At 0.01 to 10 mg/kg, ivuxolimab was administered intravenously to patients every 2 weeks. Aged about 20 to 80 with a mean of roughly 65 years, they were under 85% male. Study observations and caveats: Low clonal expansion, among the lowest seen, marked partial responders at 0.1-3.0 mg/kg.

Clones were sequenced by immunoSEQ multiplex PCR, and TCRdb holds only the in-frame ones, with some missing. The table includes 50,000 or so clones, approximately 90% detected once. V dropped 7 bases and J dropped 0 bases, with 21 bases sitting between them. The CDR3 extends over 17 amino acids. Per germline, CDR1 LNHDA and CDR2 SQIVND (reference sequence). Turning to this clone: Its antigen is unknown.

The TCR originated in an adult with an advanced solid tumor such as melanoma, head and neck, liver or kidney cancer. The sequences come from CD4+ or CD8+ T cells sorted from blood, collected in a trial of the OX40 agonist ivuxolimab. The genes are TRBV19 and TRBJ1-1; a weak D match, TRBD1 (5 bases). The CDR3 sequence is CASTPMGGVLMNTEAFF. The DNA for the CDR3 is TGTGCCAGTACCCCGATGGGGGGAGTACTAATGAACACTGAAGCTTTCTTT.